This TCR beta chain was observed in a study of cytomegalovirus exposure and HLA in healthy donors. At the level of the study: The same platform as the roughly 630 first-cohort repertoires was used for the 130 or so validation repertoires, a later analysis reported.

Study conclusions and caveats: The study flagged some 170 TCR beta chains as cytomegalovirus-associated.

Deletions cut 4 bases from V and 10 bases from J, with 11 bases between. Germline V gives CDR1 MGHRA, CDR2 YSYEKL. The CDR3 extends over 13 amino acids. TCRdb's table, derived via immunoSEQ multiplex PCR, lists solely in-frame clones and lacks some. The sample has approximately 110,000 clones; 85% to 90% are singletons. This clone has a handful of counts. Its antigen is currently unknown. The sequence derives from a young woman in good health and CMV-seropositive. This sequence joins TRBV4-1 and TRBJ1-6; D may be TRBD1 (5 bases). The sample taken for sequencing was PBMCs. CDR3 region: CASSLTGPSPLHF. As DNA, the CDR3 is TGCGCCAGCAGCCTAACAGGCCCCTCACCCCTCCACTTT.